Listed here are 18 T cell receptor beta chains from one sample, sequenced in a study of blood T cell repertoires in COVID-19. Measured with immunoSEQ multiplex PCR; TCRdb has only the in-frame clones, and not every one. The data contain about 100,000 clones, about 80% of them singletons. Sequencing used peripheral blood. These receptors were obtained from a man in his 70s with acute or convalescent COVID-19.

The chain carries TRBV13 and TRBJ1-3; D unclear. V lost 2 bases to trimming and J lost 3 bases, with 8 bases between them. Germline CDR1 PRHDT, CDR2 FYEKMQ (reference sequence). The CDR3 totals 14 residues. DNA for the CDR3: TGTGCCAGCAGCTTACGGCAGGTTGGAAACACCATATATTTT. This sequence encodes CASSLRQVGNTIYF.

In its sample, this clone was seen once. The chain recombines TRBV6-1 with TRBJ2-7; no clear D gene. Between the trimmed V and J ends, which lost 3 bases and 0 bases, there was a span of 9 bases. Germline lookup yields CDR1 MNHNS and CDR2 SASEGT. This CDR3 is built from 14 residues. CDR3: CASSDRVVSYEQYF. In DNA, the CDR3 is TGTGCCAGCAGTGATCGGGTCGTCTCCTACGAGCAGTACTTC.

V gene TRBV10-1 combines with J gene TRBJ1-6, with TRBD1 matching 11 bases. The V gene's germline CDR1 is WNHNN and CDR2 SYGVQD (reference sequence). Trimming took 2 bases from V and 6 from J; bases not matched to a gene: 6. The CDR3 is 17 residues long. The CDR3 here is CASSEHSGTGGNSPLHF. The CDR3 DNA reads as TGCGCCAGCAGTGAGCATTCCGGGACAGGGGGTAATTCACCCCTCCACTTT.

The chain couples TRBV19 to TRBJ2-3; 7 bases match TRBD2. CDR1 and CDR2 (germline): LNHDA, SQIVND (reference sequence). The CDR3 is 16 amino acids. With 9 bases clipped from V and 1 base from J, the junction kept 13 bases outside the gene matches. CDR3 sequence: CASDRTGTTGTDTQYF. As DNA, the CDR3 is TGTGCCAGCGATAGAACCGGGACTACGGGCACAGATACGCAGTATTTT.

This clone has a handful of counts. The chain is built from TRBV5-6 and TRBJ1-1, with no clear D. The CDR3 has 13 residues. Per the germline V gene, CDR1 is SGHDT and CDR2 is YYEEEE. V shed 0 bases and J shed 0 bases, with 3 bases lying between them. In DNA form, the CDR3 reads TGTGCCAGCAGCTTGGGGCTGAACACTGAAGCTTTCTTT. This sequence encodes CASSLGLNTEAFF.

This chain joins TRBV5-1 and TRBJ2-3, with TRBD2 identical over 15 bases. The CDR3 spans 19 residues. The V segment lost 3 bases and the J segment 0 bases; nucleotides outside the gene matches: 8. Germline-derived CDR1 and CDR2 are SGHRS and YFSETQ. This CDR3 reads CASSSGLAGGRLSTDTQYF. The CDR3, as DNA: TGCGCCAGCAGCTCGGGACTAGCGGGGGGTCGTTTAAGCACAGATACGCAGTATTTT.

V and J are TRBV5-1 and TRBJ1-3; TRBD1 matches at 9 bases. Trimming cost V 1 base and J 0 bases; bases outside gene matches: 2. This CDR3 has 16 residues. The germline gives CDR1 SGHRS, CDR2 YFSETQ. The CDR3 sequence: CASSLTGGASGNTIYF. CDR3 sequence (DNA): TGCGCCAGCAGCTTGACAGGGGGCGCCTCTGGAAACACCATATATTTT.

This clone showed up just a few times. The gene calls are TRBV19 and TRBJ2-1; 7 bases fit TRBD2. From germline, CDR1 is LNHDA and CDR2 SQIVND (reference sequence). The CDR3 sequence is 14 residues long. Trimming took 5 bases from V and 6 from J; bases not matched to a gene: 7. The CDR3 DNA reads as TGTGCCAGTAGTTCAAAGCGGGGCTTCAATGAGCAGTTCTTC. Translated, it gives CASSSKRGFNEQFF.

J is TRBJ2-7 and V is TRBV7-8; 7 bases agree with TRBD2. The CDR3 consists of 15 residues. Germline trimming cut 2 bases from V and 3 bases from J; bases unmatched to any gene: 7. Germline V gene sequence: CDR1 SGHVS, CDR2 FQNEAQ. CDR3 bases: TGTGCCAGCAGCTTAATGCGGGGGACTAACTACGAGCAGTACTTC. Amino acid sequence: CASSLMRGTNYEQYF.

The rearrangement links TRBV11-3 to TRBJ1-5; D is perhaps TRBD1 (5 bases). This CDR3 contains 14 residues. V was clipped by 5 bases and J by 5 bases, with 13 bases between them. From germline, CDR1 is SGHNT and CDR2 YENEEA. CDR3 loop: CASSATAKYQPQHF. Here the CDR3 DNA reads TGTGCCAGCAGCGCGACAGCAAAATATCAGCCCCAGCATTTT.

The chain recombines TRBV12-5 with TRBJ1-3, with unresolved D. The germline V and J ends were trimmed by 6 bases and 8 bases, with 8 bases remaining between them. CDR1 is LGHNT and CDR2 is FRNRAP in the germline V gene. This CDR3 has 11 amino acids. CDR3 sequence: CASGPGYTIYF. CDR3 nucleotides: TGTGCTAGTGGACCGGGGTACACCATATATTTT.

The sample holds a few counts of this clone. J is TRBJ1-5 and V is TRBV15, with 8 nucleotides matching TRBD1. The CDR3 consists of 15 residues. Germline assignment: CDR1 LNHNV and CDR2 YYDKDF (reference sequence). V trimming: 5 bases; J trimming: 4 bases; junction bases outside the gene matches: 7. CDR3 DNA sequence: TGTGCCACCAGCTATGACAGGGGCAGGAATCAGCCCCAGCATTTT. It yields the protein CATSYDRGRNQPQHF.

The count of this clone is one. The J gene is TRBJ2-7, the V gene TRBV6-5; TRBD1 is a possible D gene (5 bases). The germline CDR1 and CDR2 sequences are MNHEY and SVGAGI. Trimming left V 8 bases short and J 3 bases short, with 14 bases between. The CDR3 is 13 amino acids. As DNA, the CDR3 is TGTGCCAGCGCCGACAGCCCTCTCTACGAGCAGTACTTC. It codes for CASADSPLYEQYF.

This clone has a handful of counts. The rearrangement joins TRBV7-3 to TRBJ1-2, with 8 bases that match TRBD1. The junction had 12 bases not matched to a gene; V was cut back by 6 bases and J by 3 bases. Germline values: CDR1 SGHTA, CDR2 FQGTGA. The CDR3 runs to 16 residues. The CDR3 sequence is CASSLIAGGLDYGYTF. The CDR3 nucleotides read TGTGCCAGCAGTCTTATCGCAGGGGGCTTGGACTATGGCTACACCTTC.

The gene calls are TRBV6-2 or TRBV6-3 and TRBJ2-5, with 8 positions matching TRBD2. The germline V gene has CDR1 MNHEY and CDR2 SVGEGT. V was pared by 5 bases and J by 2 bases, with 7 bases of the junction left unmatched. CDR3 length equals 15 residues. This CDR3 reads CASSPHSGVQETQYF. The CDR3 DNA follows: TGTGCCAGCAGTCCCCATAGCGGGGTTCAAGAGACCCAGTACTTC.

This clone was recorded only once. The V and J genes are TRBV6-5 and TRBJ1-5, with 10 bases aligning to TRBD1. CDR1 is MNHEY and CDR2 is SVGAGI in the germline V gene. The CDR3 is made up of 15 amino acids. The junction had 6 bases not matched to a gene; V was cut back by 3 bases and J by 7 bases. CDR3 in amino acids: CASSYGTGAGQPQHF. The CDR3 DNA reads TGTGCCAGCAGTTATGGGACAGGGGCGGGGCAGCCCCAGCATTTT.

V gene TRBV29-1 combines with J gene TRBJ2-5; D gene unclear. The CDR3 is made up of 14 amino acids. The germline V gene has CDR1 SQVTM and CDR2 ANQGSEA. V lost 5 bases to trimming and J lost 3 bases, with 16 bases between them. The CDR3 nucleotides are TGCAGCGTTCAAAGCCCAGGTATCAAAGAGACCCAGTACTTC. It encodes CSVQSPGIKETQYF.

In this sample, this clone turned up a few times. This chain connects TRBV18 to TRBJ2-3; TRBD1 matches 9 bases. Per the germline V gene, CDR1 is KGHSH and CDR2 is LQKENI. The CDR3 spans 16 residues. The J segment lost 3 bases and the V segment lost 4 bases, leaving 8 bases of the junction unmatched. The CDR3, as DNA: TGTGCCAGCTCACTCGGACAGGGGAAGGGGACAGATACGCAGTATTTT. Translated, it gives CASSLGQGKGTDTQYF.